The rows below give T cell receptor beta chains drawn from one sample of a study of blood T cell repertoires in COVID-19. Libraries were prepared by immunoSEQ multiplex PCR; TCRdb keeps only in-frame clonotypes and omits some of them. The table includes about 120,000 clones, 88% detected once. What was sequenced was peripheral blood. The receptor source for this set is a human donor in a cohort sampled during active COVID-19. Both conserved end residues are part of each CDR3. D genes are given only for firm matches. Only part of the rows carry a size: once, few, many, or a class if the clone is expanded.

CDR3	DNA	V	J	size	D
CATSRDSGSYEQYF	TGTGCCACCAGCAGGGATTCGGGGTCCTACGAGCAGTACTTC	TRBV15	TRBJ2-7	.	.
CAWSPAQVNGGYTF	TGTGCCTGGAGCCCAGCCCAGGTGAATGGTGGCTACACCTTC	TRBV30	TRBJ1-2	.	.
CASSQRDRSSPLHF	TGTGCCAGCAGTCAGAGGGACAGATCTTCACCCCTCCACTTT	TRBV28	TRBJ1-6	.	TRBD1
CASSLTLAGPTQTQYF	TGTGCCAGCAGTTTAACCCTGGCGGGACCTACCCAGACCCAGTACTTC	TRBV27	TRBJ2-5	.	.
CASSQPDRELYEQYF	TGCGCCAGCAGCCAACCCGACAGGGAACTGTACGAGCAGTACTTC	TRBV5-1	TRBJ2-7	.	TRBD1
CASSLKGEEQFF	TGTGCCAGCAGCTTGAAGGGAGAGGAGCAGTTCTTC	TRBV5-4	TRBJ2-1	once	.
CASSGQVPNEQFF	TGTGCCAGCAGCGGACAGGTACCGAATGAGCAGTTCTTC	TRBV28	TRBJ2-1	.	TRBD1
CASSGRTGSYEQYF	TGTGCCAGCAGTGGACGGACAGGGTCCTACGAGCAGTACTTC	TRBV2	TRBJ2-7	.	TRBD1
CASQGQSLNQPQHF	TGTGCCAGCCAAGGACAGAGCTTAAATCAGCCCCAGCATTTT	TRBV2	TRBJ1-5	.	.
CSVEGLAGTGTGELFF	TGCAGCGTTGAAGGACTAGCGGGAACGGGGACCGGGGAGCTGTTTTTT	TRBV29-1	TRBJ2-2	few	TRBD2
CAFITSGDSKYEQYF	TGTGCCTTTATCACCAGCGGGGATTCCAAATACGAGCAGTACTTC	TRBV2	TRBJ2-7	.	TRBD2
CASSPWTGPSSYNSPLHF	TGTGCCAGCAGCCCGTGGACAGGGCCGAGCTCCTATAATTCACCCCTCCACTTT	TRBV7-9	TRBJ1-6	once	TRBD1
CASHPGQGAGRAPLHF	TGTGCCAGCCACCCGGGACAGGGGGCAGGAAGGGCACCCCTCCACTTT	TRBV3-1/TRBV3-2	TRBJ1-6	.	TRBD1
CASSTGEPPLHF	TGCGCCAGCTCCACCGGGGAGCCACCCCTCCACTTT	TRBV5-1	TRBJ1-6	.	.
CASSPTGEGAKNIQYF	TGTGCCAGCAGCCCGACAGGGGAAGGGGCCAAAAACATTCAGTACTTC	TRBV5-4	TRBJ2-4	once	TRBD1
CASSEGPGLAGGQGTGELFF	TGTGCCAGCAGTGAAGGCCCGGGACTAGCGGGGGGCCAGGGCACCGGGGAGCTGTTTTTT	TRBV2	TRBJ2-2	.	TRBD2
CASSEVWGAEAFF	TGCGCCAGCAGTGAAGTTTGGGGGGCTGAAGCTTTCTTT	TRBV10-1	TRBJ1-1	few	.
CASSSYTTGGAFF	TGTGCCAGCAGCTCCTATACGACAGGCGGCGCTTTCTTT	TRBV7-9	TRBJ1-1	.	.
CASSQGSPGANVLTF	TGTGCCAGCAGCCAAGGGAGTCCTGGGGCCAACGTCCTGACTTTC	TRBV13	TRBJ2-6	.	.
CASSLHSGEADEQYF	TGTGCCAGCTCACTACACTCAGGGGAAGCGGACGAGCAGTACTTC	TRBV18	TRBJ2-7	once	.
CASSPRQSVSSYEQYF	TGTGCCAGCTCACCACGTCAAAGTGTGAGCTCCTACGAGCAGTACTTC	TRBV18	TRBJ2-7	.	.
CAWSVRERADTQYF	TGTGCCTGGAGTGTACGGGAACGGGCAGATACGCAGTATTTT	TRBV30	TRBJ2-3	.	.
CASSPGHSTYEQYF	TGTGCCAGCAGTCCGGGACACAGCACCTACGAGCAGTACTTC	TRBV25-1	TRBJ2-7	.	.
CASSVSGGKTEAFF	TGTGCCAGCAGCGTGTCGGGGGGCAAAACTGAAGCTTTCTTT	TRBV9	TRBJ1-1	.	.
CASSLKGQREQYF	TGTGCCAGCAGCTTAAAGGGACAGCGCGAGCAGTACTTC	TRBV7-9	TRBJ2-7	.	TRBD1
CASSTPGQANTIYF	TGTGCCAGCAGTACACCGGGACAAGCCAACACCATATATTTT	TRBV28	TRBJ1-3	.	.
CASRKLAGGQYIQETQYF	TGTGCCAGCAGGAAACTAGCGGGAGGACAATACATACAAGAGACCCAGTACTTC	TRBV2	TRBJ2-5	.	TRBD2
CASSLTSGTQQFF	TGTGCCAGCAGTTTAACTAGCGGGACCCAGCAGTTCTTC	TRBV27	TRBJ2-1	.	TRBD2
CASSHPGGEQFF	TGTGCCAGCAGCCACCCCGGCGGTGAGCAGTTCTTC	TRBV6-6	TRBJ2-1	.	.
CASSYRGSGANVLTF	TGTGCCAGCAGTTACAGGGGTTCTGGGGCCAACGTCCTGACTTTC	TRBV6-5	TRBJ2-6	.	.
CASSLRGETQYF	TGCGCCAGCAGCTTGAGGGGGGAGACCCAGTACTTC	TRBV5-1	TRBJ2-5	.	.
CASSKTPGQYNEQFF	TGTGCCAGCAGCAAAACACCCGGACAATACAATGAGCAGTTCTTC	TRBV6-5	TRBJ2-1	.	.
CASSENTGRDTEAFF	TGTGCCAGCAGTGAGAACACAGGGAGGGACACTGAAGCTTTCTTT	TRBV6-1	TRBJ1-1	.	.
CASSGWDRGIGNTIYF	TGTGCCAGCAGCGGCTGGGACAGGGGGATAGGAAACACCATATATTTT	TRBV7-8	TRBJ1-3	.	TRBD1
CASSQEGGGAGDREQFF	TGTGCCAGCAGCCAAGAAGGGGGCGGAGCGGGGGATCGTGAGCAGTTCTTC	TRBV4-2	TRBJ2-1	.	.
CASKTGVNNEQFF	TGTGCCAGCAAGACAGGGGTTAACAATGAGCAGTTCTTC	TRBV2	TRBJ2-1	once	TRBD1
CASSSGDFETQYF	TGTGCCAGCAGTTCAGGGGATTTTGAGACCCAGTACTTC	TRBV6-5	TRBJ2-5	.	.
CASRQQSNLQETQYF	TGTGCCAGCAGGCAACAGTCTAACCTTCAAGAGACCCAGTACTTC	TRBV28	TRBJ2-5	.	.
CATTHKAGDTGELFF	TGTGCCACCACCCATAAAGCGGGAGACACCGGGGAGCTGTTTTTT	TRBV10-3	TRBJ2-2	.	TRBD2
CASSAVLGRGTDTQYF	TGTGCCAGCAGCGCAGTACTCGGGAGGGGGACAGATACGCAGTATTTT	TRBV9	TRBJ2-3	.	TRBD2
CASSTYFNYEQYF	TGTGCCAGTAGTACATACTTCAACTACGAGCAGTACTTC	TRBV19	TRBJ2-7	.	.
CASSPGREPYEQYF	TGTGCCAGCAGCCCAGGACGGGAGCCATACGAGCAGTACTTC	TRBV6-2/TRBV6-3	TRBJ2-7	.	.
CASSLGPPPGTDTQYF	TGCGCCAGCAGCTTGGGGCCCCCACCTGGCACAGATACGCAGTATTTT	TRBV5-1	TRBJ2-3	.	.
CAWSVQGGAQHF	TGTGCCTGGAGTGTACAGGGAGGGGCCCAGCATTTT	TRBV30	TRBJ1-5	few	.
CASSSTSGRVPGNEQFF	TGTGCCAGCAGCTCAACTAGCGGGAGAGTCCCCGGGAATGAGCAGTTCTTC	TRBV7-9	TRBJ2-1	once	TRBD2
CASTRKATGTERQYF	TGTGCCAGCACCAGAAAAGCCACCGGGACAGAAAGGCAGTACTTC	TRBV6-5	TRBJ2-7	.	TRBD1
CAAPGGKDTEAFF	TGTGCCGCACCCGGGGGGAAGGACACTGAAGCTTTCTTT	TRBV2	TRBJ1-1	.	.
CASSSTATSRGNTIYF	TGTGCCAGCAGCTCGACAGCAACTTCACGGGGAAACACCATATATTTT	TRBV7-9	TRBJ1-3	few	.
CASSQPPGQLPSPLHF	TGCGCCAGCAGCCAACCGCCGGGACAGCTCCCTTCACCCCTCCACTTT	TRBV4-1	TRBJ1-6	.	TRBD1
CASSASSGGIRETQYF	TGCGCCAGCAGTGCTTCTAGCGGGGGGATTCGTGAGACCCAGTACTTC	TRBV10-2	TRBJ2-5	.	TRBD2
CASSIGAGHNEQFF	TGTGCCAGTAGTATAGGGGCAGGGCACAATGAGCAGTTCTTC	TRBV19	TRBJ2-1	.	.
CASSQLKPHLFRWDTQYF	TGTGCCAGCAGCCAACTCAAACCTCACCTATTTCGCTGGGATACGCAGTATTTT	TRBV3-1/TRBV3-2	TRBJ2-3	.	.
CASRTSGGSYNEQFF	TGTGCCAGCCGGACTAGCGGGGGGTCCTACAATGAGCAGTTCTTC	TRBV19	TRBJ2-1	once	TRBD2
CASSPGTGGFNQPQHF	TGTGCCAGTAGTCCCGGGACAGGGGGGTTCAATCAGCCCCAGCATTTT	TRBV19	TRBJ1-5	.	TRBD1